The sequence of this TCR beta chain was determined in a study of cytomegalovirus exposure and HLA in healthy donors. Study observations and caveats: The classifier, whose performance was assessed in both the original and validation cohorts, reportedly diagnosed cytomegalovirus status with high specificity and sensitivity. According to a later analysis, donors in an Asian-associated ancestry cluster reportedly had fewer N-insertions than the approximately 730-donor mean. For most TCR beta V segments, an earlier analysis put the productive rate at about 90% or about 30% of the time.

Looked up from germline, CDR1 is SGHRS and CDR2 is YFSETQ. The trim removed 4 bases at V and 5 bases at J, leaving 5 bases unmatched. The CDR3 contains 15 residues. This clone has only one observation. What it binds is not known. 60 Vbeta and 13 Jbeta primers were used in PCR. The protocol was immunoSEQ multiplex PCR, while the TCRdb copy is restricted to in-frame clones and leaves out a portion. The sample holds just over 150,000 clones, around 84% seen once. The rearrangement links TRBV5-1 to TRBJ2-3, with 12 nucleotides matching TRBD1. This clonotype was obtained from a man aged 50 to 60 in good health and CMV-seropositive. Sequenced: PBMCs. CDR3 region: CASSAGQGAGDTQYF. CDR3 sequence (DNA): TGCGCCAGCAGCGCGGGACAGGGGGCGGGAGATACGCAGTATTTT.